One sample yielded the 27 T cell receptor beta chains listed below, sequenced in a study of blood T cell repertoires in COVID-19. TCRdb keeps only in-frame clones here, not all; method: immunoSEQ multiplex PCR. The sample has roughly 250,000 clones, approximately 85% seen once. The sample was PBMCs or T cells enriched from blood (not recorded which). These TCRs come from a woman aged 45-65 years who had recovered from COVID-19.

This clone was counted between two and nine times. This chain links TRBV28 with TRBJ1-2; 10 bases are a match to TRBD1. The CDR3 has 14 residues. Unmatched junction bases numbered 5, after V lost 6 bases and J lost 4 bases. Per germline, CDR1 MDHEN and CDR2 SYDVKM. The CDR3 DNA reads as TGTGCCAGCAGCTACCGACAGGGGGCCTATGGCTACACCTTC. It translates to CASSYRQGAYGYTF.

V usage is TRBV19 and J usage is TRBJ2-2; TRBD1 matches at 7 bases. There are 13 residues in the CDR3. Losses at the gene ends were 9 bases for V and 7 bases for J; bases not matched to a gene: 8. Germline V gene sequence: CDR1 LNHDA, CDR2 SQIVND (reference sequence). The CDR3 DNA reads TGTGCCAGCCGGGACAGAAGGTTCGGGGAGCTGTTTTTT. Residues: CASRDRRFGELFF.

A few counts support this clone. CDR3 coding DNA: TGTGCCAGCAGCTTGATACAGGGGAACACTGAAGCTTTCTTT. Translated, it gives CASSLIQGNTEAFF. The chain carries TRBV5-4 and TRBJ1-1, with D possibly matching TRBD1 (6 bases). The CDR3 has 14 amino acids. V gave up 1 base and J gave up 1 base, with 8 bases separating them. Germline V gives CDR1 SGHNT, CDR2 YYREEE (reference sequence).

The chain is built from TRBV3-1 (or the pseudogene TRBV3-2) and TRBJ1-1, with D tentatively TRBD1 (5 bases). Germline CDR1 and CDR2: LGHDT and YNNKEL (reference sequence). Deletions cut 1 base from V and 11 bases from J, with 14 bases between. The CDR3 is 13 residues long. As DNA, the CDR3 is TGTGCCAGCAGCCAAGTCCGCACCCAGGGTGCTTTCTTT. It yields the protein CASSQVRTQGAFF.

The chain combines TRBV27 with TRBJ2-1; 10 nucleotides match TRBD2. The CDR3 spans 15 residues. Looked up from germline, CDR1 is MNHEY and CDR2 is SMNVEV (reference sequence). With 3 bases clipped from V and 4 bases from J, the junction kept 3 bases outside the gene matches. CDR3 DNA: TGTGCCAGCAGTTTTTCACTAGCGGGGTACAATGAGCAGTTCTTC. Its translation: CASSFSLAGYNEQFF.

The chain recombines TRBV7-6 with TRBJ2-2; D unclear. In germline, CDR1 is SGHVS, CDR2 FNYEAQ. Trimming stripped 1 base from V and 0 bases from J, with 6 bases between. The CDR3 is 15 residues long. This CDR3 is CASSLVASNTGELFF. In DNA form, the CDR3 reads TGTGCCAGCAGCTTAGTAGCCTCGAACACCGGGGAGCTGTTTTTT.

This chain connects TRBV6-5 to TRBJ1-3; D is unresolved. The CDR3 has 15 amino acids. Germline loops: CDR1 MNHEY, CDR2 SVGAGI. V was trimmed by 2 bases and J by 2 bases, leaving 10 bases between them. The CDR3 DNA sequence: TGTGCCAGCAGTTACGGCGGAGAGGCTGGAAACACCATATATTTT. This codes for CASSYGGEAGNTIYF.

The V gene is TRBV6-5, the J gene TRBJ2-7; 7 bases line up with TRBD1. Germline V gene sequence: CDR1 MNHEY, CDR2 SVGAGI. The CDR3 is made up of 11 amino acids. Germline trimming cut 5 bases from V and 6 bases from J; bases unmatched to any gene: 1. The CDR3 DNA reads TGTGCCAGCAGTACAGGGGCCGAGCAGTACTTC. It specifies CASSTGAEQYF.

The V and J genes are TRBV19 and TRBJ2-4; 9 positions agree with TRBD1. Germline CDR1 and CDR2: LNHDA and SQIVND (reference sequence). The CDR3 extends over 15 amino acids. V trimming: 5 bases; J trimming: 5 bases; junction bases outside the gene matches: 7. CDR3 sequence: CASSPYGTGQNIQYF. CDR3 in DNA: TGTGCCAGTAGTCCCTACGGGACAGGGCAAAACATTCAGTACTTC.

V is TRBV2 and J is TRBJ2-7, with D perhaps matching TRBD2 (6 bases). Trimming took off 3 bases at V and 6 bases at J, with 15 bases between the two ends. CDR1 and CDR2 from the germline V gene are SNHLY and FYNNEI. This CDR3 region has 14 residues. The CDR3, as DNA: TGTGCCAGCAGTGACCGGGAGCTGTGGGGCGAGCAGTACTTC. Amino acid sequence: CASSDRELWGEQYF. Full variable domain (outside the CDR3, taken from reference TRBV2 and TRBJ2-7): EPEVTQTPSHQVTQMGQEVILRCVPISNHLYFYWYRQILGQKVEFLVSFYNNEISEKSEIFDDQFSVERPDGSNFTLKIRSTKLEDSAMYFCASSDRELWGEQYFGPGTRLTVT.

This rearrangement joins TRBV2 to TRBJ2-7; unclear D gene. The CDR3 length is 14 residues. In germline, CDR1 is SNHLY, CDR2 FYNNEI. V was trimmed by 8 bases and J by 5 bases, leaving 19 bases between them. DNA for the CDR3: TGTGCCAGCCATGATGGCGGCGTGGTCCACGAGCAGTACTTC. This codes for CASHDGGVVHEQYF.

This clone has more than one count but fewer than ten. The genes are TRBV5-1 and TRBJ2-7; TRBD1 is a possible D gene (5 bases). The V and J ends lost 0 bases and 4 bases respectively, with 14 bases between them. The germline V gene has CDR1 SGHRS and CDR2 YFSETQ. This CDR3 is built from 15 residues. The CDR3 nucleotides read TGCGCCAGCAGCTTGGAAGGGTCAGGGCTTTACGAGCAGTACTTC. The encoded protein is CASSLEGSGLYEQYF.

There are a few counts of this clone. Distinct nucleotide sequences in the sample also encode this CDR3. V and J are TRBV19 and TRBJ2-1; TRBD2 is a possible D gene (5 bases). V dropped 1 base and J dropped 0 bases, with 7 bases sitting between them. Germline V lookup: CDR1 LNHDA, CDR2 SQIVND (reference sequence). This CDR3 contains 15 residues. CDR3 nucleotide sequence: TGTGCCAGTAGTATAGCGGGGAGCTCCTACAATGAGCAGTTCTTC. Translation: CASSIAGSSYNEQFF.

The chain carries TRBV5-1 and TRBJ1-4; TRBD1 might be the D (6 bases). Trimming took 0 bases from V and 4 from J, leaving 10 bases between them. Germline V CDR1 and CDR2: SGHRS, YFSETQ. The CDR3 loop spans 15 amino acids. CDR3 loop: CASSLGGRSNEKLFF. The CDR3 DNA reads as TGCGCCAGCAGCTTGGGGGGGCGGAGTAATGAAAAACTGTTTTTT.

The chain's CDR3 is CASSPTGQLEAFF. DNA for the CDR3: TGCGCCAGCAGCCCGACTGGACAGCTTGAAGCTTTCTTT. This chain links TRBV5-1 with TRBJ1-1, with D perhaps TRBD1 (6 bases). V was clipped by 4 bases and J by 7 bases, with 14 bases between them. The CDR3 has 13 amino acids. CDR1 SGHRS and CDR2 YFSETQ come from the germline V gene.

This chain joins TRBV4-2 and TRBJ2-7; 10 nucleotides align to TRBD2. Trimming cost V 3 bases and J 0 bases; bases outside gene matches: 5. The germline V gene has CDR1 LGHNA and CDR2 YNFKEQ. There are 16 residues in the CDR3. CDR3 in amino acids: CASSQIAGGSSYEQYF. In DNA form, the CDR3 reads TGTGCCAGCAGCCAGATAGCGGGAGGCTCCTCCTACGAGCAGTACTTC.

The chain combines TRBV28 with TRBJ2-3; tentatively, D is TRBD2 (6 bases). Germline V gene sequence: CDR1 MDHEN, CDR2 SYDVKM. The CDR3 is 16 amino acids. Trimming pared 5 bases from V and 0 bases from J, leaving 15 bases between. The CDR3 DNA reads TGTGCCAGCAGTCGGGCGGGGAAAAAGAGCACAGATACGCAGTATTTT. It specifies CASSRAGKKSTDTQYF.

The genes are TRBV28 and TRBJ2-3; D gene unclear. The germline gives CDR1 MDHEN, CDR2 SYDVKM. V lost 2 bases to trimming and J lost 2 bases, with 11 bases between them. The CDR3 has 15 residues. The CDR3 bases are TGTGCCAGCAGTTTACCACAGAACCCCACAGATACGCAGTATTTT. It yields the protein CASSLPQNPTDTQYF.

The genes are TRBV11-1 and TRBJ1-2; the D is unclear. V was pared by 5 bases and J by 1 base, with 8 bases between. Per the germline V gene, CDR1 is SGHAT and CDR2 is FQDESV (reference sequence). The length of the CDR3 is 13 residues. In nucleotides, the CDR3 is TGTGCCAGCAGCGTCCTCAGTAACTATGGCTACACCTTC. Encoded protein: CASSVLSNYGYTF.

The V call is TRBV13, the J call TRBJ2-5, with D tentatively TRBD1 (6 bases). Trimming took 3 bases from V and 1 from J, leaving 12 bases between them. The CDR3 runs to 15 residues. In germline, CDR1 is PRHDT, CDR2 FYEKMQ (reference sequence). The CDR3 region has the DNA TGTGCCAGCAGCTTCCAGGGGTCGGGCCAAGAGACCCAGTACTTC. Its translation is CASSFQGSGQETQYF.

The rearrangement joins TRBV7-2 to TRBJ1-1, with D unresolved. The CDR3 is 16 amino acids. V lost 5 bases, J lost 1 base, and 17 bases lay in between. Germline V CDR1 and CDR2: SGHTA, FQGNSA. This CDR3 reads CASSELGRRSNTEAFF. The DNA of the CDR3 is TGTGCCAGCAGCGAGTTGGGGAGGCGGTCGAACACTGAAGCTTTCTTT.

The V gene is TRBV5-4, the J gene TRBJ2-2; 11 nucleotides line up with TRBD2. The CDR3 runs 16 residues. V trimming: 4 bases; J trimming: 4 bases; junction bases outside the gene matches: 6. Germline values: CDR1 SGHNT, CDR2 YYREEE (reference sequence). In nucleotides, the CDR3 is TGTGCCAGCAGCCCTCTAGCGGGAGGACTCACCGGGGAGCTGTTTTTT. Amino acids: CASSPLAGGLTGELFF.

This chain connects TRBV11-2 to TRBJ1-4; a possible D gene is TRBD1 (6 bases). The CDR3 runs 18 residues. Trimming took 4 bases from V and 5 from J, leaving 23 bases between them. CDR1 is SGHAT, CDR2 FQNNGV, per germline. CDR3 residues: CASSYAWSFGTKNEKLFF. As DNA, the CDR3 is TGTGCCAGCAGCTACGCTTGGTCGTTCGGGACAAAAAATGAAAAACTGTTTTTT.

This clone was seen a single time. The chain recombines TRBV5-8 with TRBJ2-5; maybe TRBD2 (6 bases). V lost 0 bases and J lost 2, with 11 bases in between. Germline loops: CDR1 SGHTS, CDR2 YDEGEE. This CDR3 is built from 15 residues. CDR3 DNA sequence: TGTGCCAGCAGCTTGGGCGGGGCTGGGCAAGAGACCCAGTACTTC. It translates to CASSLGGAGQETQYF.

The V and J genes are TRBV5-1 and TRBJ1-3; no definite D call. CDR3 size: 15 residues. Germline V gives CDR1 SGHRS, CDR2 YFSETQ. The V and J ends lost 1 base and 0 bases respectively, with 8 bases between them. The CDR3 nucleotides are TGCGCCAGCAGCTTGAACGCGAACTCTGGAAACACCATATATTTT. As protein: CASSLNANSGNTIYF.

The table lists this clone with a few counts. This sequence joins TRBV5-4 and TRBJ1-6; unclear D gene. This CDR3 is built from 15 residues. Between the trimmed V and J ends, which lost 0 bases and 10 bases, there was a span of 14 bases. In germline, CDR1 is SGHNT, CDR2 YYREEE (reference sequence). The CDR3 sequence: CASSLEGSAGSPLHF. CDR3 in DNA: TGTGCCAGCAGCTTGGAGGGCAGTGCGGGGTCACCCCTCCACTTT.

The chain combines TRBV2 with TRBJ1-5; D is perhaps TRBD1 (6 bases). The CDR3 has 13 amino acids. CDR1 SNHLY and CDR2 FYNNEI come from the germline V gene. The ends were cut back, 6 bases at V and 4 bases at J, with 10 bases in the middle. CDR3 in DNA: TGTGCCAGCAGAGGGGGATCTAATCAGCCCCAGCATTTT. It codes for CASRGGSNQPQHF. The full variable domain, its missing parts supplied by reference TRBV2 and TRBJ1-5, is EPEVTQTPSHQVTQMGQEVILRCVPISNHLYFYWYRQILGQKVEFLVSFYNNEISEKSEIFDDQFSVERPDGSNFTLKIRSTKLEDSAMYFCASRGGSNQPQHFGDGTRLSIL.